The text below deals with one TCR beta chain. This clonotype occurred a few times. This clone's antigen is unknown. No base-level quality is on record; no much larger clone is a single base apart. TCR beta CDR3 regions were amplified from RNA transcripts. A first-round RT-PCR of the TCR CDR3 used the HTBI primer set with the Qiagen OneStep RT-PCR kit. The libraries were constructed in a second round of multiplex PCR and then size-selected and purified. The libraries were sequenced on an Illumina HiSeq2000 using paired-end 100 bp reads. Regarding the original processing steps: SOAPnuke was used to process the raw data, removing reads that contained adapters or uncalled bases, had a mean Phred below 15, or lacked an exact match to the constant primer or identifier. High-quality paired reads were merged using COPE v1.2.5, and each unique nucleotide sequence was defined as a clonotype. MiTCR v1.1 was used to align clonotypes to the IMGT TRBV, TRBD and TRBJ reference segments. Only V-J combinations with frequency above 0.0001, covering 99% to 99.2% of repertoires, were analysed. A TCS score was defined as the ratio between F50 (clonal expansion) and ExV (chaos), using BLOSUM62-based TCRdist between CDR3 peptides within each V-J. Welch's t-statistics and random forest reduced fewer than 600 V-J features to 10 to 15, which were used in a naive Bayes classifier (R e1071). The public reads were reanalyzed by TCRdb: fastp trimming at Q25, MiXCR alignment, in-frame beta chains only. Identical CDR3 protein sequences are pooled into one entry, listed with their most common genes and DNA. TCRdb, not the authors, supplied the V and J calls. This sample gives fewer than 800,000 distinct CDR3 sequences in total; around 15% of them show up just once. Approximately 8% of the sample goes to the ten largest clones.

Graves' hyperthyroidism was defined as stable when no progression to ophthalmopathy occurred over 18 months of follow-up. Hyperthyroidism patients were newly diagnosed, with disease duration under 2 months, and aged 18 to 65 years. Patients with uncontrolled infections, other autoimmune diseases, pregnancy or lactation were excluded. Clinical symptoms, serum thyroxine and TRAb, thyroid ultrasound, and orbital computed tomography formed the basis for the diagnoses. PBMCs were separated from roughly 9.3 ml of fresh peripheral blood using Ficoll-Paque density gradient centrifugation. Total RNA was extracted using Trizol reagent, and RNA quality was assessed on an Agilent 2100 Bioanalyzer. The sample comes from a study of T cells in Graves' hyperthyroidism and ophthalmopathy (dated by TCRdb to about 2019). Study-wide context: Peripheral blood samples were taken at initial diagnosis, before any treatment was given. A discovery cohort of roughly 100 patients, fewer than 50 with Graves' ophthalmopathy and fewer than 65 with stable Graves' hyperthyroidism, was used to find distinguishing TCR V-J signatures. Prospective prediction of ophthalmopathy was tested in an independent validation cohort of 18 to 20 hyperthyroidism patients and 15 to 17 patients who later progressed to ophthalmopathy. The 90 to 100 discovery patients were randomly divided into training and test sets at a 7:3 ratio. Thyroid tissue and blood T-cell repertoires from roughly six Graves' hyperthyroidism patients were also compared in the study. Following sampling, methimazole starting at 30 mg daily was given to hyperthyroidism patients, and high-dose intravenous methylprednisolone was given to ophthalmopathy patients. The paper reports TCR Vbeta CDR3 sequencing of approximately 140 peripheral blood samples: around 41 ophthalmopathy, fewer than 85 hyperthyroidism and approximately 17 progressor patients.

Overall study outcomes, separate from this receptor: Most expanded thyroid clonotypes (frequency above 0.001) were also detected in blood, a finding suggesting that blood repertoires may reflect thyroid immune responses. In validation, progression to ophthalmopathy was predicted by the model with around 70% sensitivity and about 72% specificity, a median of about 6 months before onset. Sample size was not statistically predetermined, and investigators were not blinded to group allocation. Ophthalmopathy was separated from stable hyperthyroidism by a 13 V-J signature model, with 87.88% sensitivity and approximately 84% specificity obtained in cross-validation and 80%/75% obtained in testing.

Clipping removes 2 bases from V and 0 bases from J, with 11 as the unmatched junction base count. The CDR3 numbers 18 residues from cysteine through phenylalanine. Only the CDR3 part of the read is kept: 54 bases, read in frame from the first base. This receptor was taken from a man younger than 35 with Graves' hyperthyroidism. The sequencing input was blood. Recombination connected TRBV6-7 to TRBJ2-3; 7 central bases correspond to TRBD1. TRBV6-7 is treated as an ORF (open reading frame) with a function not yet certain. The encoded CDR3 is CASSYPGTATKSTDTQYF. The DNA reads TGTGCCAGCAGTTACCCAGGGACAGCTACAAAGAGCACAGATACGCAGTATTTT.